The entry below describes one TCR beta chain. Sequencing was performed with immunoSEQ multiplex PCR; in TCRdb, only in-frame clones are kept and a portion is missing. The table records 70,000 to 80,000 clones, around 97% of them present only once. These data originate in a study of technical replicates of blood from a handful of donors. Germline loops: CDR1 SGHRS, CDR2 YFSETQ. The germline V and J ends were trimmed by 4 bases and 1 base, with 14 bases remaining between them. CDR3 length: 16 residues. The receptor's source is a human donor in good health. The sample taken for sequencing was T cells isolated from PBMCs. V is TRBV5-1 and J is TRBJ2-2; no clear D gene. CDR3 bases: TGCGCCAGCAGCCGATCTCATCCGGGGAACACCGGGGAGCTGTTTTTT. It is translated as CASSRSHPGNTGELFF.